What follows is one T cell receptor beta chain and its context. Its antigen is currently not known. Per-base qualities were not stored, and no clone one base away is much larger. The entry originates in a study of blood T cells in healthy people across ages (dated by TCRdb to between 2014 and 2017). Describing the broader study: In model experiments, roughly one uniquely barcoded TCR beta cDNA molecule per two T cells was captured by template switching. For two donors (one aged 18 to 29 and one aged 80 or older), the study analyzed two additional independent replicas of 1 million unique cDNA reads from the same blood draw. To avoid experimental bias, donors of different ages were spread randomly across the sequencing lanes. The study measured age-related changes in TCR beta repertoire diversity using deep sequencing normalized with unique cDNA molecular identifiers. The donors were divided into four age groups: young (average 16 years), middle-aged (approximately 42), aged (about 62) and long-lived (roughly 86).

Library preparation used 5' RACE. Sequencing took place on an Illumina HiSeq 2500. A second PCR of about 6 to 12 cycles was run with a J-beta primer mix and a sample-barcoded 5' primer. A unique molecular identifier was introduced onto each TCR beta cDNA molecule by a template-switch 5' adaptor carrying 12 random nucleotides. Each sample yielded at least 2.5 million CDR3-containing paired-end reads. The Mint cDNA synthesis kit, primed by a TRBC-specific oligonucleotide, was used to synthesize first-strand cDNA from all RNA. Following uracil-DNA glycosylase treatment, a first 18-cycle PCR with universal primers M1SS and BC2_uni_R was performed on all cDNA. Concerning the study's data processing: Normalization of each sample was performed by random selection of 1 million high-quality reads, each carrying a distinct molecular identifier. Instead of being binned into consensus sequences, reads with shared molecular identifiers were discarded. CDR3 identification, clonotype clustering and error correction used MiTCR with a Q25 quality threshold and the strictest error-elimination algorithm. A nonparametric unseen species model with Euler transformation was used to estimate lower-bound total TCR beta diversity. TCRdb took the public reads, trimmed them with fastp at Q25, ran MiXCR for clone calling and kept in-frame beta chains. Duplicate CDR3 protein sequences are folded into a single record with the most common DNA and genes. The V and J calls follow TCRdb's processing rather than the paper's. This sample is represented by about 1.5 million distinct CDR3 sequences; 35% to 45% of them were singletons. The ten most abundant clones make up 4% of the sample.

The donors were roughly 39 Caucasian individuals from Russia, aged roughly 6 to 100 years, who were systemically healthy. Each donor gave about 9.7 milliliters of peripheral blood, drawn into EDTA-treated Vacutainer tubes. PBMCs were isolated by Ficoll-Paque density-gradient centrifugation, with at least 7 million obtained per sample. Trizol reagent was used to extract total RNA from PBMCs, with at least 5 micrograms per sample. Naive CD45RAhigh/CD27high T cell percentages were measured by flow cytometry on a PBMC aliquot from every donor. The junction shows trimming of 5 bases on V and 0 bases on J, plus 20 bases between the germline ends. Reading the germline V gene gives CDR1 SGDLS and CDR2 YYNGEE. From the cysteine through the phenylalanine, the CDR3 covers 17 amino acids. Just the 51-base CDR3 DNA is kept, in frame starting at base 1. The study at large found these results: Observed TCR beta diversity per million T cells fell roughly linearly with age, and a significant reduction was already apparent by age around 39. Since profiling was done on bulk unsorted PBMCs, naive and antigen-experienced compartments could not be conclusively compared. Compared with the aged group, the long-lived group had more naive CD4+ T cells, fewer expanded clones and increased TCR diversity, a pattern suggesting age selection. Because the CMV infection status of the donors was unknown, age-related changes in expanded clonotypes may potentially have been confounded. Total diversity estimates from one million sequenced T cells were considered lower bounds and underestimates. Observed TCR beta diversity correlated strongly with the percentage of naive T cells measured by flow cytometry.

Sequences were obtained from blood. This TCR was recovered from a woman between 18 and 30 years old in good health. The chain links TRBV9 with TRBJ1-1; possibly the D gene is TRBD1, per 5 matching bases. The CDR3 protein sequence reads: CASSGAGQPPMNTEAFF. The DNA is TGTGCCAGCAGTGGGGCCGGGCAGCCTCCTATGAACACTGAAGCTTTCTTT.